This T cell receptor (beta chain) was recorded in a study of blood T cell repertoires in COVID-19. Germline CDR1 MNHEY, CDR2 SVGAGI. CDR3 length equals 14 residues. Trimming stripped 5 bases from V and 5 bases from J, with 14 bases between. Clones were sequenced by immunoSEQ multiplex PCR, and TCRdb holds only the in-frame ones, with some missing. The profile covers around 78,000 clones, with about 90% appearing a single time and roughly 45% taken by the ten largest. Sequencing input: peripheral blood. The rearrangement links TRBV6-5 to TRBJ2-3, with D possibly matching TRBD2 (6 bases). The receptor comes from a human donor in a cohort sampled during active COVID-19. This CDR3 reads CASSQGLDGDTQYF. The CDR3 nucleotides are TGTGCCAGCAGTCAGGGACTGGATGGAGATACGCAGTATTTT.